These 30 T cell receptor beta chains share one sample of origin, sequenced in a study of cytomegalovirus exposure and HLA in healthy donors. Vbeta (60) and Jbeta (13) primers were used in the PCR. Sequencing was performed with immunoSEQ multiplex PCR; in TCRdb, only in-frame clones are kept and a portion is missing. The sample consists of around 65,000 clones, 85% to 90% of them appearing once. Sequenced sample: PBMCs. These receptors were collected from a female donor in good health and CMV-seronegative.

The chain couples TRBV6-6 to TRBJ2-7, with TRBD2 matching 9 bases. The length of the CDR3 is 11 residues. Trimming at V came to 8 bases and at J to 7 bases, leaving 3 bases not matched to a gene. The V gene's germline CDR1 is MNHNY and CDR2 SVGAGI (reference sequence). Here the CDR3 reads CASCAGGEQYF. Here the CDR3 DNA reads TGTGCCAGCTGTGCGGGGGGGGAGCAGTACTTC.

The V call is TRBV5-6, the J call TRBJ2-1, with TRBD1 matching 8 bases. CDR1 SGHDT and CDR2 YYEEEE come from the germline V gene. The CDR3 length is 17 residues. The V gene end was trimmed by 6 bases and the J gene end by 2 bases; junction bases not matched to a gene: 13. The CDR3 bases are TGTGCCAGCACCTCCGGACAGGGTCACGGGGCCTACAATGAGCAGTTCTTC. It is translated as CASTSGQGHGAYNEQFF. Looking up the rest from reference TRBV5-6 and TRBJ2-1 gives the full variable domain: DAGVTQSPTHLIKTRGQQVTLRCSPKSGHDTVSWYQQALGQGPQFIFQYYEEEERQRGNFPDRFSGHQFPNYSSELNVNALLLGDSALYLCASTSGQGHGAYNEQFFGPGTRLTVL.

V and J are TRBV28 and TRBJ1-2; D is uncertain. The CDR3 spans 13 residues. Germline lookup yields CDR1 MDHEN and CDR2 SYDVKM. V lost 10 bases, J lost 0 bases, and 12 bases lay in between. The CDR3 nucleotides are TGTGCCATCCGGGGAGGGACTAACTATGGCTACACCTTC. Amino acid sequence: CAIRGGTNYGYTF.

The V gene is TRBV10-3, the J gene TRBJ1-2; possible D gene TRBD1, 5 bases. V dropped 2 bases and J dropped 5 bases, with 18 bases sitting between them. The CDR3 covers 16 residues. Looked up from germline, CDR1 is ENHRY and CDR2 is SYGVKD. In DNA form, the CDR3 reads TGTGCCATCAGTGAGGCTGGGATAGGGGCAAGTTATGGCTACACCTTC. It translates to CAISEAGIGASYGYTF.

This sequence joins TRBV6-1 and TRBJ2-7, with TRBD1 matching over 8 bases. The V and J ends lost 5 bases and 2 bases, in that order; junction bases with no gene match: 5. Germline CDR1 is MNHNS and CDR2 is SASEGT. The CDR3 totals 14 residues. CDR3 DNA sequence: TGTGCCAGCAGTCAGACAGGGGTCCCCTACGAGCAGTACTTC. This gives the protein CASSQTGVPYEQYF.

The chain combines TRBV27 with TRBJ2-7; 11 bases map to TRBD2. Losses at the gene ends were 7 bases for V and 7 bases for J; bases not matched to a gene: 12. CDR3 length equals 15 residues. Germline loops: CDR1 MNHEY, CDR2 SMNVEV (reference sequence). The CDR3 bases are TGTGCCAGCACAAATAGCGGGAGGGGCTCTGGGGAGCAGTACTTC. Translated: CASTNSGRGSGEQYF.

J is TRBJ2-7 and V is TRBV28; 8 nucleotides match TRBD2. Trimming at V came to 2 bases and at J to 0 bases, leaving 3 bases not matched to a gene. The CDR3 has 15 amino acids. CDR1 and CDR2 from the germline V gene are MDHEN and SYDVKM. The CDR3 DNA sequence: TGTGCCAGCAGTTTAGCGGCGGGAGGCTCCTACGAGCAGTACTTC. Its translation: CASSLAAGGSYEQYF.

The gene calls are TRBV2 and TRBJ2-3; a possible D gene is TRBD2 (6 bases). Trimming shortened V by 4 bases and J by 5 bases, and 10 bases separated the two germline ends. The germline V gene has CDR1 SNHLY and CDR2 FYNNEI. CDR3 length equals 13 residues. CDR3 loop: CASSVTGVDTQYF. As DNA, the CDR3 is TGTGCCAGCAGTGTAACGGGGGTAGATACGCAGTATTTT.

V usage is TRBV16 and J usage is TRBJ1-1; D remains unclear. CDR3 length: 12 amino acids. Germline CDR1 reads KGHSY; CDR2 reads FQNENV. Trimming took off 0 bases at V and 3 bases at J, with 2 bases between the two ends. CDR3 sequence (DNA): TGTGCCAGCAGCCAATCCGACACTGAAGCTTTCTTT. Amino acids: CASSQSDTEAFF.

The chain recombines TRBV7-8 with TRBJ1-6; TRBD1 agrees at 9 bases. V dropped 2 bases and J dropped 6; count of bases not matched to a gene: 8. The CDR3 length is 17 residues. In germline, CDR1 is SGHVS, CDR2 FQNEAQ. The CDR3 here is CASSLTGGGIGNSPLHF. The DNA of the CDR3 is TGTGCCAGCAGCTTAACAGGGGGCGGAATCGGTAATTCACCCCTCCACTTT.

This chain joins TRBV6-5 and TRBJ2-1; 10 nucleotides agree with TRBD2. Germline V gene data show CDR1 as MNHEY and CDR2 as SVGAGI. CDR3 size: 15 residues. V dropped 6 bases and J dropped 8; count of bases not matched to a gene: 10. CDR3 region: CASRLASGGYDEQFF. CDR3 nucleotides: TGTGCCAGCAGGTTGGCTAGCGGGGGATACGATGAGCAGTTCTTC.

The chain is built from TRBV4-2 and TRBJ2-7; 8 nucleotides align to TRBD2. This CDR3 contains 15 residues. V was pared by 2 bases and J by 0 bases, with 3 bases of the junction left unmatched. CDR1 and CDR2 (germline): LGHNA, YNFKEQ. As DNA, the CDR3 is TGTGCCAGCAGCCAAATAGCGGGAAGCTCCTACGAGCAGTACTTC. It translates to CASSQIAGSSYEQYF.

This clone was counted a single time. The chain is built from TRBV5-1 and TRBJ2-3, with 7 bases that match TRBD1. There are 13 residues in the CDR3. CDR1 is SGHRS, CDR2 YFSETQ, per germline. With V trimmed by 4 bases and J by 3 bases, 2 bases remained unmatched. CDR3 protein: CASSTGQTDTQYF. The CDR3 bases are TGCGCCAGCAGCACGGGACAGACAGATACGCAGTATTTT. The full variable domain, completed using reference TRBV5-1 and TRBJ2-3, is KAGVTQTPRYLIKTRGQQVTLSCSPISGHRSVSWYQQTPGQGLQFLFEYFSETQRNKGNFPGRFSGRQFSNSRSEMNVSTLELGDSALYLCASSTGQTDTQYFGPGTRLTVL.

This chain links TRBV28 with TRBJ1-3; TRBD1 aligns across 9 bases. V lost 4 bases to trimming and J lost 2 bases; unmatched junction nucleotides: 6. There are 16 residues in the CDR3. In germline, CDR1 is MDHEN, CDR2 SYDVKM. DNA for the CDR3: TGTGCCAGCAGTTATCAAGACAGGGGGGCTGGAAACACCATATATTTT. Translated, it gives CASSYQDRGAGNTIYF.

The chain is built from TRBV30 and TRBJ2-1, with 13 nucleotides matching TRBD2. The V gene's germline CDR1 is GTSNPN and CDR2 SVGIG (reference sequence). Trimming at V came to 1 base and at J to 5 bases, leaving 5 bases not matched to a gene. CDR3 length: 16 amino acids. The CDR3: CAWSALGTSGNNEQFF. The CDR3 bases are TGTGCCTGGAGTGCGCTCGGGACTAGCGGGAACAATGAGCAGTTCTTC.

The chain links TRBV7-8 to TRBJ1-4; D not certain. V gave up 1 base and J gave up 7 bases, with 7 bases separating them. The CDR3 loop spans 13 amino acids. Per the germline V gene, CDR1 is SGHVS and CDR2 is FQNEAQ. The CDR3 here is CASSLVESEKLFF. In DNA form, the CDR3 reads TGTGCCAGCAGCTTAGTGGAGTCTGAAAAACTGTTTTTT.

The V call is TRBV7-2, the J call TRBJ2-5; the match to TRBD1 covers 7 bases. This CDR3 has 14 residues. The germline CDR1 and CDR2 sequences are SGHTA and FQGNSA. V lost 3 bases to trimming and J lost 4 bases; unmatched junction nucleotides: 5. The CDR3 region has the DNA TGTGCCAGCAGCTTTCAACAGGGGAGAGAGACCCAGTACTTC. This encodes CASSFQQGRETQYF.

The chain joins TRBV7-6 to TRBJ2-3; 10 nucleotides line up with TRBD2. Germline CDR1 SGHVS, CDR2 FNYEAQ. This CDR3 is built from 16 residues. With V trimmed by 1 base and J by 6 bases, 7 bases remained unmatched. In nucleotides, the CDR3 is TGTGCCAGCAGCTTAGGGGTAGCGGGGGGTCCCGATACGCAGTATTTT. As protein: CASSLGVAGGPDTQYF.

The genes are TRBV27 and TRBJ2-3; 14 positions match TRBD2. Unmatched junction bases numbered 4, after V lost 5 bases and J lost 3 bases. There are 16 residues in the CDR3. Germline CDR1 and CDR2: MNHEY and SMNVEV (reference sequence). The CDR3 loop reads CASSLRTSGRTDTQYF. CDR3 nucleotides: TGTGCCAGCAGTCTCAGGACTAGCGGGAGGACAGATACGCAGTATTTT.

The gene calls are TRBV21-1 and TRBJ1-1. TRBV21-1 is marked as a pseudogene. The CDR3 is made up of 12 amino acids. CDR3 nucleotides: TGTGCCAGCAGCAAAGCTGAGATTGAAGCTTTCTTT. It translates to CASSKAEIEAFF.

The chain links TRBV28 to TRBJ2-7; 9 bases map to TRBD1. The germline gives CDR1 MDHEN, CDR2 SYDVKM. CDR3 length equals 14 residues. V gave up 3 bases and J gave up 1 base; unmatched junction bases: 1. This CDR3 reads CASSFGTGSYEQYF. In DNA, the CDR3 is TGTGCCAGCAGTTTCGGGACAGGGTCCTACGAGCAGTACTTC. Filled out from reference TRBV28 and TRBJ2-7, the complete variable domain reads DVKVTQSSRYLVKRTGEKVFLECVQDMDHENMFWYRQDPGLGLRLIYFSYDVKMKEKGDIPEGYSVSREKKERFSLILESASTNQTSMYLCASSFGTGSYEQYFGPGTRLTVT.

The J gene is TRBJ1-4, the V gene TRBV9; D possibly corresponds to TRBD1 (6 bases). Between the trimmed V and J ends, which lost 4 bases and 4 bases, there was a span of 17 bases. The CDR3 is 16 residues long. Germline V gives CDR1 SGDLS, CDR2 YYNGEE. The CDR3 reads CASSLTWGGGNEKLFF. The CDR3 nucleotides are TGTGCCAGCAGCCTGACCTGGGGGGGCGGTAATGAAAAACTGTTTTTT.

This clone was picked up a small number of times. This chain links TRBV15 with TRBJ2-2, with 9 bases lining up with TRBD1. Germline V gene data show CDR1 as LNHNV and CDR2 as YYDKDF (reference sequence). Trimming removed 5 bases from V and 6 bases from J; junction bases left unmatched: 13. CDR3 length: 17 residues. CDR3 in amino acids: CATSPYRAGTGSGELFF. The CDR3 coding sequence is TGTGCCACCAGCCCATACCGAGCCGGGACAGGGTCCGGGGAGCTGTTTTTT.

The rearrangement links TRBV9 to TRBJ2-1; 7 nucleotides line up with TRBD1. The V and J ends lost 4 bases and 4 bases, in that order; junction bases with no gene match: 11. Per the germline V gene, CDR1 is SGDLS and CDR2 is YYNGEE. The length of the CDR3 is 16 residues. CDR3 sequence reads: CASSPPGTEEYNEQFF. The CDR3 DNA sequence: TGTGCCAGCAGCCCCCCCGGGACAGAAGAATACAATGAGCAGTTCTTC.

V is TRBV6-5 and J is TRBJ1-2, with D possibly being TRBD1 (6 bases). Per germline, CDR1 MNHEY and CDR2 SVGAGI. The CDR3 runs to 15 residues. V was cut by 6 bases and J by 4 bases, with 18 bases left in between. CDR3 region: CASSTQGRGPYGYTF. The CDR3, as DNA: TGTGCCAGCAGCACCCAGGGGAGGGGACCCTATGGCTACACCTTC.

V gene TRBV2 combines with J gene TRBJ1-1, with D unresolved. This CDR3 has 13 residues. The germline V gene has CDR1 SNHLY and CDR2 FYNNEI. V lost 4 bases, J lost 1 base, and 7 bases lay in between. This CDR3 reads CASSGQENTEAFF. The CDR3 nucleotides read TGTGCCAGCAGTGGGCAGGAGAACACTGAAGCTTTCTTT.

V and J are TRBV12-5 and TRBJ2-7, with 9 bases lining up with TRBD2. The CDR3 is made up of 16 amino acids. Germline-derived CDR1 and CDR2 are LGHNT and FRNRAP. Losses at the gene ends were 3 bases for V and 3 bases for J; bases not matched to a gene: 9. CDR3 bases: TGTGCTAGTGGTTTAAGAGCGGGGGGTCTAGTCTACGAGCAGTACTTC. Amino acid sequence: CASGLRAGGLVYEQYF.

The chain joins TRBV9 to TRBJ2-1, with 9 bases fitting TRBD2. V lost 6 bases to trimming and J lost 3 bases; unmatched junction nucleotides: 10. The germline gives CDR1 SGDLS, CDR2 YYNGEE. The CDR3 has 16 residues. DNA for the CDR3: TGTGCCAGCACCCCTGGCGGGGGGGCCATCTACAATGAGCAGTTCTTC. Protein product: CASTPGGGAIYNEQFF.

This clone showed up just once. CDR3 DNA sequence: TGTGCCATCAGGGGGACAGGGGTGGATGGCTACACCTTC. Protein: CAIRGTGVDGYTF. The genes are TRBV10-3 and TRBJ1-2; 10 bases align to TRBD1. This CDR3 region has 13 residues. Germline CDR1 is ENHRY and CDR2 is SYGVKD. The V and J ends lost 6 bases and 6 bases, in that order; junction bases with no gene match: 4.

V is TRBV5-6 and J is TRBJ2-7; 10 bases line up with TRBD1. With V trimmed by 4 bases and J by 5 bases, 9 bases remained unmatched. This CDR3 is 15 amino acids long. Germline CDR1 and CDR2: SGHDT and YYEEEE. Here the CDR3 reads CASSRRIGTGDEQYF. The CDR3 DNA reads as TGTGCCAGCAGCCGGAGAATCGGGACAGGGGACGAGCAGTACTTC.